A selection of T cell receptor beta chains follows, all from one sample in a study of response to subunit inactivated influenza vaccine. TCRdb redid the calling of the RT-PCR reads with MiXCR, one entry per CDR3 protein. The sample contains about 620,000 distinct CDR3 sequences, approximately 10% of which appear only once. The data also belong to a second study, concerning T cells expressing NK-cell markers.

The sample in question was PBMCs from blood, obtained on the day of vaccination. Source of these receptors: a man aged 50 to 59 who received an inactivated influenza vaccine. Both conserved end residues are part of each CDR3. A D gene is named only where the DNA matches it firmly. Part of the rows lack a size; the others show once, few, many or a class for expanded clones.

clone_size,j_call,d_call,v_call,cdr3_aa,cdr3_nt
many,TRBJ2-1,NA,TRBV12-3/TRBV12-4,CASSGDTSYNEQFF,TGTGCCAGCAGTGGGGATACCTCCTACAATGAGCAGTTCTTC
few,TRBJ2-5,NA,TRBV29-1,CSVLYRETQYF,TGCAGCGTCCTATACAGGGAGACCCAGTACTTC
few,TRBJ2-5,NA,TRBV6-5,CASSYAASGGKETQYF,TGTGCCAGCAGTTACGCCGCCTCCGGAGGGAAAGAGACCCAGTACTTC
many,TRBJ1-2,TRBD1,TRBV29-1,CSVLTSGQGDYTF,TGCAGCGTTCTCACCTCCGGACAGGGGGACTACACCTTC
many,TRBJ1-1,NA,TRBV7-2,CASSLTLVGNTEAFF,TGTGCCAGCAGCTTAACCCTTGTTGGGAACACTGAAGCTTTCTTT
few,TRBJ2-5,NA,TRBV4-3,CASSQDGGDQETQYF,TGCGCCAGCAGCCAAGATGGCGGGGACCAAGAGACCCAGTACTTC
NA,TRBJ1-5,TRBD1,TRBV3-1,CASSQGVQGASQPQHF,TGTGCCAGCAGCCAAGGGGTACAGGGGGCCAGTCAGCCCCAGCATTTT
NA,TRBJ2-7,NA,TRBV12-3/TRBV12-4,CASSQGLGEQYF,TGTGCCAGCAGTCAGGGACTTGGCGAGCAGTACTTC
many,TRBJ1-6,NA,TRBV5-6,CASSLDYNSPLHF,TGTGCCAGCAGCCTCGATTATAATTCACCCCTCCACTTT
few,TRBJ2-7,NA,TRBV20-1,CSARGSGGISYEQYF,TGCAGTGCCCGGGGCTCCGGAGGAATCTCCTACGAGCAGTACTTC
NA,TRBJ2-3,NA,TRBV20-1,CSATLRGSTDTQYF,TGCAGTGCTACTCTTCGCGGTAGCACAGATACGCAGTATTTT
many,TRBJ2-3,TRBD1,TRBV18,CASSPTGWTDTQYF,TGTGCCAGCTCACCGACAGGGTGGACAGATACGCAGTATTTT
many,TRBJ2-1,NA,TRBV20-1,CSARLLREQFF,TGCAGTGCTAGATTGTTGCGTGAGCAGTTCTTC
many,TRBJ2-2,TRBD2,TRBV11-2,CASLGREKLLTPNTGELFF,TGTGCCAGTCTGGGGCGGGAGAAACTTTTAACCCCGAACACCGGGGAGCTGTTTTTT
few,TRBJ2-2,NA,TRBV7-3,CASSFGTGTGELFF,TGTGCCAGCAGCTTTGGTACGGGCACCGGGGAGCTGTTTTTT
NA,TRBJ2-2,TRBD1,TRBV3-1,CASSHYGGQGTTGELFF,TGTGCCAGCAGCCACTATGGGGGACAGGGAACCACCGGGGAGCTGTTTTTT
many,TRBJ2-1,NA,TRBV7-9,CASSYLKTGTWVDEQFF,TGTGCCAGCAGCTACCTAAAAACCGGGACTTGGGTGGATGAGCAGTTCTTC
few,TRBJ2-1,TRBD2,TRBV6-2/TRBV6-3,CASKGTGLAGRSSYNEQFF,TGTGCCAGCAAGGGAACGGGACTAGCGGGTAGGAGCTCCTACAATGAGCAGTTCTTC
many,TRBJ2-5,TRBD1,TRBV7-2,CASSPGTGDRTQYF,TGTGCCAGCAGCCCCGGGACAGGGGATCGGACCCAGTACTTC
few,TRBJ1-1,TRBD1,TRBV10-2,CASSKRDRGRHTEAFF,TGCGCCAGCAGTAAACGGGACAGGGGTCGTCACACTGAAGCTTTCTTT
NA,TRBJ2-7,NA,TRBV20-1,CSARGGVRYEQYF,TGCAGTGCTAGAGGAGGGGTTCGCTACGAGCAGTACTTC